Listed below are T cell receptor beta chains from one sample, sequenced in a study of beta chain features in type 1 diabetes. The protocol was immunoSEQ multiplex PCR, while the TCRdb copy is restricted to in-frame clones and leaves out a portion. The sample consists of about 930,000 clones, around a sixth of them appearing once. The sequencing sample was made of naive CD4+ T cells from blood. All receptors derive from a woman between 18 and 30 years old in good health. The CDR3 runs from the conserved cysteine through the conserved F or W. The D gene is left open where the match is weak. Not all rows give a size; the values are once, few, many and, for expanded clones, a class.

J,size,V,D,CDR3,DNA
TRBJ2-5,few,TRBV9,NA,CASSVTGSDETQYF,TGTGCCAGCAGCGTCACAGGGTCGGATGAGACCCAGTACTTC
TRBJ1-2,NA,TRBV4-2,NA,CASSQERNYGYTF,TGTGCCAGCAGCCAAGAGCGGAACTATGGCTACACCTTC
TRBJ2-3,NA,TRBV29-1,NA,CSVRTASTDTQYF,TGCAGCGTTCGGACAGCTAGCACAGATACGCAGTATTTT
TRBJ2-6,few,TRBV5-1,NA,CASSSGLLSGANVLTF,TGCGCCAGCAGCAGCGGACTCCTCTCTGGGGCCAACGTCCTGACTTTC
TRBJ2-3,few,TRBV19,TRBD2,CASSRTGTSGRASTDTQYF,TGTGCCAGTAGTAGAACCGGGACTAGCGGGAGAGCTAGCACAGATACGCAGTATTTT
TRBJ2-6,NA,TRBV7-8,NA,CASSLVDRSIPISGANVLTF,TGTGCCAGCAGCTTAGTGGACCGGAGCATCCCCATCTCTGGGGCCAACGTCCTGACTTTC
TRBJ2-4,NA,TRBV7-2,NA,CASSLDEPLIQYF,TGTGCCAGCAGCTTAGACGAGCCCCTGATTCAGTACTTC
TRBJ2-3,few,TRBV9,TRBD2,CASTSRGVDTDTQYF,TGTGCCAGCACCTCCCGGGGGGTTGACACAGATACGCAGTATTTT
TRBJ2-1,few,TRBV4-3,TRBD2,CASSQEREPGAAYNEQFF,TGCGCCAGCAGCCAGGAGCGGGAGCCGGGGGCGGCCTACAATGAGCAGTTCTTC
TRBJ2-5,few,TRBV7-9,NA,CASSLATGRETQYF,TGTGCCAGCAGCTTAGCTACAGGGCGGGAGACCCAGTACTTC